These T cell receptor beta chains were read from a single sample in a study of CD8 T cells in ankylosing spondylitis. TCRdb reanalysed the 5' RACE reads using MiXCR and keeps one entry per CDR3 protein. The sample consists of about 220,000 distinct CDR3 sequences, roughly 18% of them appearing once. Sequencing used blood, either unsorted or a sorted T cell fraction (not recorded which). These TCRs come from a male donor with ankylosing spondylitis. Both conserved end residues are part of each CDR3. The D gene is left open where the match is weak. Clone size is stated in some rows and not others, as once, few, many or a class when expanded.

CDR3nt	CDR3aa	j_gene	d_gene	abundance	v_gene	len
TGCGCCAGCAGCTTGGGCCAGAACACCGGGGAGCTGTTTTTT	CASSLGQNTGELFF	TRBJ2-2	NA	many	TRBV5-1	14
TGTGCCAGCAGCCTGTCTAGCGGGACAGGGGTGTACAATGAGCAGTTCTTC	CASSLSSGTGVYNEQFF	TRBJ2-1	NA	NA	TRBV6-2/TRBV6-3	17
TGTGCCAGCAGCCCATCCCCCGCCGACACAGATACGCAGTATTTT	CASSPSPADTDTQYF	TRBJ2-3	NA	NA	TRBV9	15
TGCGCCAGCAGCCAAGATCGAGGGGCGTATAATTCACCCCTCCACTTT	CASSQDRGAYNSPLHF	TRBJ1-6	NA	NA	TRBV4-3	16
TGTGCCAGCAGCCACATTTCTGCGGGGGGATACAATGAGCAGTTCTTC	CASSHISAGGYNEQFF	TRBJ2-1	TRBD2	NA	TRBV3-1	16
TGCGCCAGCAGCCAAGATCCGGGACGTAATCAGCCCCAGCATTTT	CASSQDPGRNQPQHF	TRBJ1-5	NA	many	TRBV4-1	15
TGCGCCAGCAGCTTGGGCCGGGACAGGGGGTCCAATGAGCAGTTCTTC	CASSLGRDRGSNEQFF	TRBJ2-1	TRBD1	few	TRBV5-1	16
TGTGCCAGCAACCCTGGACAGGGACTCCAAGAGACCCAGTACTTC	CASNPGQGLQETQYF	TRBJ2-5	TRBD1	many	TRBV28	15
TGCAGTGCTAGAGCCCTACTCGGAGAGGGAGGTGGCAATGAGCAGTTCTTC	CSARALLGEGGGNEQFF	TRBJ2-1	NA	NA	TRBV20-1	17
TGTGCCAGCAGGGAGACAGGGGTGGAAGAGACCCAGTACTTC	CASRETGVEETQYF	TRBJ2-5	TRBD1	NA	TRBV5-6	14
TGTGCCAGCAGCCAACTAACTAGCGGATCCTACAATGAGCAGTTCTTC	CASSQLTSGSYNEQFF	TRBJ2-1	TRBD2	NA	TRBV4-2	16
TGTGCCAGCAGCCCCCGCAGGGGACTAGCCCAAGAGACCCAGTACTTC	CASSPRRGLAQETQYF	TRBJ2-5	TRBD2	NA	TRBV7-9	16
TGTGCCAGCAGTCCCCCCGAGCCCCTACCGAAGAAGACCCAGTACTTC	CASSPPEPLPKKTQYF	TRBJ2-5	NA	many	TRBV12-3/TRBV12-4	16
TGTGCCACCAGTGATTTGAGGGGCGGGGAGCTGTTTTTT	CATSDLRGGELFF	TRBJ2-2	NA	NA	TRBV24-1	13
TGTGCCATCAGTGAGGGACAGGGGGCGGCGAACTATGGCTACACCTTC	CAISEGQGAANYGYTF	TRBJ1-2	TRBD1	NA	TRBV10-3	16
TGTGCCAGCAGCACTCGACTAGCGGAGCGTTACGAGCAGTACTTC	CASSTRLAERYEQYF	TRBJ2-7	TRBD2	once	TRBV3-1	15
TGTGCCAGCAGCTTAATCCCGGGCCCGGCAGATACGCAGTATTTT	CASSLIPGPADTQYF	TRBJ2-3	NA	few	TRBV7-3	15
TGTGCCAGCAGTCAATTCCCGCTTATGGAAGAGACCCAGTACTTC	CASSQFPLMEETQYF	TRBJ2-5	NA	NA	TRBV6-2/TRBV6-3	15
TGCAGCGTTGATGGGCAGGGCCTAAGACTAGCGGGAGCGGATGAGCAGTTCTTC	CSVDGQGLRLAGADEQFF	TRBJ2-1	TRBD2	few	TRBV29-1	18
TGCGCCAGCAGCCAAGATAACCCGGGATATGGCTACACCTTC	CASSQDNPGYGYTF	TRBJ1-2	NA	NA	TRBV4-1	14
TGCGCCAGCAGCCAAGACCCGGGGCCTGCTAGCACAGATACGCAGTATTTT	CASSQDPGPASTDTQYF	TRBJ2-3	NA	few	TRBV4-1	17
TGTGCCAGCAGTTTAGCCGCGGAAGGGGGGACTGAAGCTTTCTTT	CASSLAAEGGTEAFF	TRBJ1-1	NA	many	TRBV12-3/TRBV12-4	15
TGCGCCAGCAGCGCGTTTGAGAACGAGCAGTACTTC	CASSAFENEQYF	TRBJ2-7	NA	NA	TRBV4-1	12
TGTGCCACGTTCCTCTACGAGCAGTACTTC	CATFLYEQYF	TRBJ2-7	NA	NA	TRBV6-1	10
TGCGCCACCCTAGCGGAAGGAGGGCTCAATGAGCAGTTCTTC	CATLAEGGLNEQFF	TRBJ2-1	TRBD2	NA	TRBV10-2	14
TGCGCCAGCAGCCTTCCCCGGGACAGGGGAAATGGCTACACCTTC	CASSLPRDRGNGYTF	TRBJ1-2	TRBD1	many	TRBV5-1	15
TGTGCCTGGAGTGTGGCGGGACCCCAGTACTTC	CAWSVAGPQYF	TRBJ2-4	NA	NA	TRBV30	11
TGCGCCAGCAGCTTCAGTCCGGGACAGGGTGTCACCGGGGAGCTGTTTTTT	CASSFSPGQGVTGELFF	TRBJ2-2	TRBD1	many	TRBV5-1	17
TGTGCCAGCAGTTACCGGGACAGGGAATCCTACGAGCAGTACTTC	CASSYRDRESYEQYF	TRBJ2-7	TRBD1	NA	TRBV12-3/TRBV12-4	15
TGTGCCAGCGGCCCCGGGCGGATTAGCAATCAGCCCCAGCATTTT	CASGPGRISNQPQHF	TRBJ1-5	NA	few	TRBV7-6	15